This TCR beta chain was retrieved from a study of shared clonotypes between healthy human individuals. Across the whole study: The donors, a couple of women and three men, were aged 18 to 49.

Trimming took off 3 bases at V and 7 bases at J, with 10 bases between the two ends. The CDR3 runs to 11 residues. Looked up from germline, CDR1 is DFQATT and CDR2 is SNEGSKA (reference sequence). There were no recent acute infections or vaccinations among the donors, who were healthy HIV-negative adults. Regarding the study as a whole: Donor clonotype sharing was expected to depend on sequencing depth.

As to this clone: Its antigen remains unidentified.

Source study methods: In the immunoSEQ data, sequences were junction-only and lacked quality scores, so filtering differed. Generated by immunoSEQ multiplex PCR, the TCRdb table keeps only in-frame clones and is missing some. V and J calls and clone size follow that table, whereas D and trimming were derived from the DNA. The sample contains 490,000 or so clones, 60% to 85% of which appear only once. The source is a woman aged 40 to 50 in good health. Some clones in this sample may be carry-over from other donors' samples. Specimen: PBMCs. The chain joins TRBV20-1 to TRBJ2-7; D is possibly TRBD2 (5 bases). The CDR3 DNA reads TGCAGTGCTAGTTATTGGGAGGAGCAGTACTTC. It yields the protein CSASYWEEQYF.